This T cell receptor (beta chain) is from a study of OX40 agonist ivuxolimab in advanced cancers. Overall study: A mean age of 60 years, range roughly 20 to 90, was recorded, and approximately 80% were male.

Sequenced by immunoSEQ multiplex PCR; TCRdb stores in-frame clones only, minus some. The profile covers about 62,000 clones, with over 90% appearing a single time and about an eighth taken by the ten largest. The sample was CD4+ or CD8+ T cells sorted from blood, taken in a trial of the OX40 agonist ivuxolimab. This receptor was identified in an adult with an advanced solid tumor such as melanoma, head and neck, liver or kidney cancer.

The DNA of the CDR3 is TGTGCCAGCAGCTTCTCTCCGGGGCCTTCTAGCACAGATACGCAGTATTTT. The encoded protein is CASSFSPGPSSTDTQYF. The chain is built from TRBV11-2 and TRBJ2-3; possibly TRBD1 or TRBD2 for D (5 bases each). The V end was cut by 3 bases, the J end by 0 bases, with 16 bases between. This CDR3 is 17 amino acids long. Germline values: CDR1 SGHAT, CDR2 FQNNGV.